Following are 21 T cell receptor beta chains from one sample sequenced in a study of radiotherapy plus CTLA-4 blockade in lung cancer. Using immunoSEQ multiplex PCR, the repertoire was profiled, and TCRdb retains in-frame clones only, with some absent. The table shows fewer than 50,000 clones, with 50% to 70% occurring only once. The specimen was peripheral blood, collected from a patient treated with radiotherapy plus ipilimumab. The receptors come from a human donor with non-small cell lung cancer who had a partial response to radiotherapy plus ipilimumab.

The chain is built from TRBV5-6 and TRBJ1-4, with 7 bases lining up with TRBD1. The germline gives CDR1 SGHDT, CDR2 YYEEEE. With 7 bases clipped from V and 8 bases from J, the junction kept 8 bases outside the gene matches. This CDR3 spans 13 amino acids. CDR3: CASSRAGGEKLFF. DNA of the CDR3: TGTGCCAGCTCCCGGGCAGGGGGAGAAAAACTGTTTTTT.

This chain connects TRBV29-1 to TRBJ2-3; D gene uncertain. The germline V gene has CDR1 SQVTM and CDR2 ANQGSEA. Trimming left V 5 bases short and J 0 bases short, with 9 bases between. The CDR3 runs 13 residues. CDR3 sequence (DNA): TGCAGCGTTTGCCTGACTAGCACAGATACGCAGTATTTT. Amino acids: CSVCLTSTDTQYF.

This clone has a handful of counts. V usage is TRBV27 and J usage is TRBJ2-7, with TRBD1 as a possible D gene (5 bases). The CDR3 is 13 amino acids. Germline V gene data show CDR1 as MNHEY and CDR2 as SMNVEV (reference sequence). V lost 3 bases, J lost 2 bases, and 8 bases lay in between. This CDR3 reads CASSFQGTYEQYF. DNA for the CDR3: TGTGCCAGCAGTTTCCAGGGAACCTACGAGCAGTACTTC.

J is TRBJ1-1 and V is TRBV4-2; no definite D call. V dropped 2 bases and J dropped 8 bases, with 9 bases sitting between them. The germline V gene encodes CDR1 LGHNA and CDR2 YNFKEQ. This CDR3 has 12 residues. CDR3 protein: CASSQNRGEAFF. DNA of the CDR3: TGTGCCAGCAGCCAAAATAGAGGCGAAGCTTTCTTT.

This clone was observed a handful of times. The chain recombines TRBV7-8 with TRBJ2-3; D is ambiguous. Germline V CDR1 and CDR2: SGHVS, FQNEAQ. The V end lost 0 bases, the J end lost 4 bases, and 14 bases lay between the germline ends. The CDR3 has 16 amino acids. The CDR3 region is CASSLAQDIISDTQYF. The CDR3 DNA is TGTGCCAGCAGCTTAGCCCAGGATATAATCTCAGATACGCAGTATTTT.

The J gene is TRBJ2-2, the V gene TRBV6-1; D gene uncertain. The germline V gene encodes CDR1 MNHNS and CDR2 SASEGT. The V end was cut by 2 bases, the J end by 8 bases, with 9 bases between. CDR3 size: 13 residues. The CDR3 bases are TGTGCCAGCAGTGAATGGTCGAGGGGGGAGCTGTTTTTT. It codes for CASSEWSRGELFF.

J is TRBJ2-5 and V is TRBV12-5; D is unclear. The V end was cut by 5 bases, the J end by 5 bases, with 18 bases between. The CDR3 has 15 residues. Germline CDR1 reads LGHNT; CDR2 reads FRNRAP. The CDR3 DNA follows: TGTGCTAGTGGTGTATCCCTGGGCCCCGCCGAGACCCAGTACTTC. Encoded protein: CASGVSLGPAETQYF.

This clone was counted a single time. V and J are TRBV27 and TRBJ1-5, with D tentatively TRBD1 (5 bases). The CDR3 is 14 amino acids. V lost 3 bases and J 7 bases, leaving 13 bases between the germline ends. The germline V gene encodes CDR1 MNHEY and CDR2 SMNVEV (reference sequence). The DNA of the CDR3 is TGTGCCAGCAGTTTGTGGGGGGGTATGCAGCCCCAGCATTTT. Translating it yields CASSLWGGMQPQHF.

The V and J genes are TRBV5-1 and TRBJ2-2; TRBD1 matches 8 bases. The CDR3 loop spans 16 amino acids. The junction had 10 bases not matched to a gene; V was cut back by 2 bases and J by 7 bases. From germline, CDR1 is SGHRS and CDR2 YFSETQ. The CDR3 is CASSFEAGTGGGELFF. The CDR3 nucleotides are TGCGCCAGCAGCTTTGAAGCCGGGACAGGAGGCGGGGAGCTGTTTTTT.

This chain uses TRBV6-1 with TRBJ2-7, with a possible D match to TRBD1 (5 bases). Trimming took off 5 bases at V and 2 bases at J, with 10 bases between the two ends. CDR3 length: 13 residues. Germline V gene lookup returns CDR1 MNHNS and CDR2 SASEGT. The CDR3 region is CASSSEGAYEQYF. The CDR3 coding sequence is TGTGCCAGCAGTTCAGAAGGGGCCTACGAGCAGTACTTC.

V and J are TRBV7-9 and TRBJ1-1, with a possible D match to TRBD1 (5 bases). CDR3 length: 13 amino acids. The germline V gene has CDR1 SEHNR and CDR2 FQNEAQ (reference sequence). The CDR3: CVSDRHMNTEAFF. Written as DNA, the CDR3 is TGTGTGAGTGACAGACACATGAACACTGAAGCTTTCTTT.

The CDR3 spells CASSATTGDGETQYF. CDR3 DNA sequence: TGTGCCAGCAGCGCCACGACAGGGGATGGAGAGACCCAGTACTTC. This chain joins TRBV9 and TRBJ2-5, with 8 nucleotides matching TRBD1. The CDR3 has 15 amino acids. Germline CDR1 is SGDLS and CDR2 is YYNGEE. V gave up 3 bases and J gave up 4 bases; unmatched junction bases: 8.

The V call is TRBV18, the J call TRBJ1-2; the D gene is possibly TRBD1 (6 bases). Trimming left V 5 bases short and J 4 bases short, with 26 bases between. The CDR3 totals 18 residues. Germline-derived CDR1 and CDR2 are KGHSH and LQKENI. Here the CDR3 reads CASSSVVTRTANFYGYTF. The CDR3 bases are TGTGCCAGCTCATCAGTAGTTACCAGGACAGCGAACTTCTATGGCTACACCTTC.

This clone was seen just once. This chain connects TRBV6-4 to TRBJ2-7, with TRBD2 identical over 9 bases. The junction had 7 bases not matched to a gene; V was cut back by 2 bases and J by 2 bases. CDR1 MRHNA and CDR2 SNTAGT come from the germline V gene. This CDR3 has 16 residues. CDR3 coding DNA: TGTGCCAGCAGTGACAGAAGCGGGGGGTCCACCTACGAGCAGTACTTC. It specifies CASSDRSGGSTYEQYF.

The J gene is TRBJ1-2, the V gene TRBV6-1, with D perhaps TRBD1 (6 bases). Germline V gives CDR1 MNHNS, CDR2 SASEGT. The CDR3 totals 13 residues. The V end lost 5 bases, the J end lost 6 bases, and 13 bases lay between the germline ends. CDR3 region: CASSSRGADGYTF. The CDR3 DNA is TGTGCCAGCAGTTCCAGGGGAGCGGATGGCTACACCTTC.

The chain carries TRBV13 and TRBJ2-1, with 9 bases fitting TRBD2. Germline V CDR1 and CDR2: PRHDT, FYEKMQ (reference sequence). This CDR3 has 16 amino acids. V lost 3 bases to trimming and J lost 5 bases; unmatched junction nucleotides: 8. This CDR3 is CASSFASGRNNNEQFF. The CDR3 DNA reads TGTGCCAGCAGCTTCGCAAGCGGGAGGAACAACAATGAGCAGTTCTTC.

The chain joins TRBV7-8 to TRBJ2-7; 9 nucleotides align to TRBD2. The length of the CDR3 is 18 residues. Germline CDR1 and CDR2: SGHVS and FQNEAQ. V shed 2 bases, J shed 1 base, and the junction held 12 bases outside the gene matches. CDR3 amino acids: CASSLISGSFTYSYEQYF. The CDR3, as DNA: TGTGCCAGCAGCTTAATTAGCGGGAGCTTTACATATTCCTACGAGCAGTACTTC.

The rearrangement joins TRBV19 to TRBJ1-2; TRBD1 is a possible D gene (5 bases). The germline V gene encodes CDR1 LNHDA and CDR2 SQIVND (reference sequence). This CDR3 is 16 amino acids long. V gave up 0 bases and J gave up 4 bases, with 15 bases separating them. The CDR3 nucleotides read TGTGCCAGTAGTATAGATCTCCAGGGATCCGCCTATGGCTACACCTTC. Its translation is CASSIDLQGSAYGYTF. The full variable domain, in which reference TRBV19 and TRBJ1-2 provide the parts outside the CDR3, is DGGITQSPKYLFRKEGQNVTLSCEQNLNHDAMYWYRQDPGQGLRLIYYSQIVNDFQKGDIAEGYSVSREKKESFPLTVTSAQKNPTAFYLCASSIDLQGSAYGYTFGSGTRLTVV.

The CDR3 here is CAWTGRVRETQYF. CDR3 sequence (DNA): TGTGCCTGGACGGGGAGAGTCCGGGAGACCCAGTACTTC. The chain joins TRBV30 to TRBJ2-5; TRBD2 might be the D (5 bases). This CDR3 has 13 amino acids. V was pared by 4 bases and J by 5 bases, with 14 bases between. CDR1 and CDR2 from the germline V gene are GTSNPN and SVGIG (reference sequence).

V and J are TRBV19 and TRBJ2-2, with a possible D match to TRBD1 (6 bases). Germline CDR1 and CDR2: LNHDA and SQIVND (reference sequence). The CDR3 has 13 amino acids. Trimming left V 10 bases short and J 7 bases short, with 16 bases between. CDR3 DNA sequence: TGTGCCACCCAGGACAGTTCGGTCGGGGAGCTGTTTTTT. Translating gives CATQDSSVGELFF.

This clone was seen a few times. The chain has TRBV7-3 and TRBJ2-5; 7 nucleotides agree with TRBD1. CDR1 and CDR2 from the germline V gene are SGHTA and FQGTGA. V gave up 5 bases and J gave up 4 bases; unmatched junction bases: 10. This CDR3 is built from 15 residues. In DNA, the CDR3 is TGTGCCAGCAGCGCGACCGGGACAGAAGGAGAGACCCAGTACTTC. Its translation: CASSATGTEGETQYF. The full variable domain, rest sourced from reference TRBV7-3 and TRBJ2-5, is GAGVSQTPSNKVTEKGKYVELRCDPISGHTALYWYRQSLGQGPEFLIYFQGTGAADDSGLPNDRFFAVRPEGSVSTLKIQRTERGDSAVYLCASSATGTEGETQYFGPGTRLLVL.